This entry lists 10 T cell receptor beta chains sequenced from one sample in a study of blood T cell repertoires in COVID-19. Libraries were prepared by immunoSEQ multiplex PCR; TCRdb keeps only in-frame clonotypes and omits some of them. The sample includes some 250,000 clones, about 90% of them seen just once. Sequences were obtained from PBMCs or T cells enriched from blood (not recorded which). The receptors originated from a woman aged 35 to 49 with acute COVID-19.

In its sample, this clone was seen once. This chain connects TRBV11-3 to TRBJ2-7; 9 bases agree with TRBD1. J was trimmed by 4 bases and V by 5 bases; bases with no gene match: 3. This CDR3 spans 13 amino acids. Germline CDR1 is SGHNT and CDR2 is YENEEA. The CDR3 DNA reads TGTGCCAGCAGCACCGACAGGGGGTACGAGCAGTACTTC. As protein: CASSTDRGYEQYF. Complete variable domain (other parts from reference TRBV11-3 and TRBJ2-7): EAGVVQSPRYKIIEKKQPVAFWCNPISGHNTLYWYLQNLGQGPELLIRYENEEAVDDSQLPKDRFSAERLKGVDSTLKIQPAELGDSAVYLCASSTDRGYEQYFGPGTRLTVT.

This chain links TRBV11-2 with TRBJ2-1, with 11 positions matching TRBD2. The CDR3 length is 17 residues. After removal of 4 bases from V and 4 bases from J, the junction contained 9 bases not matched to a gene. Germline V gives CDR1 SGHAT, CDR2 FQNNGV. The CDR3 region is CASSSIAGGPRYNEQFF. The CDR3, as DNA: TGTGCCAGCAGCTCAATAGCGGGAGGGCCAAGATACAATGAGCAGTTCTTC.

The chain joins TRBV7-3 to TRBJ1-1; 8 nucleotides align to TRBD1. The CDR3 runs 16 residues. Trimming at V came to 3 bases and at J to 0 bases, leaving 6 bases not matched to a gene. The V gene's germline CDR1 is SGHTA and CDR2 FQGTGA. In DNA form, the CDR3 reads TGTGCCAGCAGCTTCCGGGACAGGCCTATGAACACTGAAGCTTTCTTT. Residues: CASSFRDRPMNTEAFF.

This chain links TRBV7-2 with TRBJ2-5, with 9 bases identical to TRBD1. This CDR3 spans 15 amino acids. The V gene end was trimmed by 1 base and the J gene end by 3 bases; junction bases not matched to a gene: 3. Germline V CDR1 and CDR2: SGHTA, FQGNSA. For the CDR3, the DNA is TGTGCCAGCAGCTTAGGGGGGGACAGGGAAGAGACCCAGTACTTC. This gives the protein CASSLGGDREETQYF.

The CDR3 loop is CASSPGQGLGEQYF. CDR3 bases: TGCGCCAGCAGCCCGGGACAGGGACTTGGCGAGCAGTACTTC. The chain joins TRBV5-1 to TRBJ2-7; 9 nucleotides line up with TRBD1. CDR1 SGHRS and CDR2 YFSETQ come from the germline V gene. The CDR3 length is 14 residues. The J segment lost 6 bases and the V segment lost 4 bases, leaving 8 bases of the junction unmatched.

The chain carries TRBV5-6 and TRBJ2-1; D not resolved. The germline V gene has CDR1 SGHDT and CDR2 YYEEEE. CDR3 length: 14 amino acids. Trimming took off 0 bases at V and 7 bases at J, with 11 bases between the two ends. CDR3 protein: CASSLDWQANEQFF. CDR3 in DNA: TGTGCCAGCAGCTTGGATTGGCAGGCAAATGAGCAGTTCTTC.

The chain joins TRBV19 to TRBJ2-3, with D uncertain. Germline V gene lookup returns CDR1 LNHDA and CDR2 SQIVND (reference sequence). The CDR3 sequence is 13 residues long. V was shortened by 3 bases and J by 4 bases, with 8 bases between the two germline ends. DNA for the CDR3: TGTGCCAGTAGTATTCGCGTCTCAGATACGCAGTATTTT. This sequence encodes CASSIRVSDTQYF.

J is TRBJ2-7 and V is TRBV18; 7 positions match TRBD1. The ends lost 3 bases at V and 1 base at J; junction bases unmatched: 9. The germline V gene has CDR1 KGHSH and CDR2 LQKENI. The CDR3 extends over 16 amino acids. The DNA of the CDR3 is TGTGCCAGCTCACCTCGGCTACAGGGGACGTCCTACGAGCAGTACTTC. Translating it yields CASSPRLQGTSYEQYF.

CDR3 DNA sequence: TGTGCCAGCAGCCAAGGGCCTAAACTGTTTTTT. Amino acid sequence: CASSQGPKLFF. The V call is TRBV3-1 (or the pseudogene TRBV3-2), the J call TRBJ1-4, with D hard to call. Germline values: CDR1 LGHDT, CDR2 YNNKEL (reference sequence). V lost 1 base, J lost 11 bases, and 5 bases lay in between. This CDR3 is 11 amino acids long.

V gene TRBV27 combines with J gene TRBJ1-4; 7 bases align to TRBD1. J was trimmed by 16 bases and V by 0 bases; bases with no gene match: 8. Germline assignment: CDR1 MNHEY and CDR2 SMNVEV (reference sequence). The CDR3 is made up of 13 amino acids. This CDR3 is CASSLSGTGQPFF. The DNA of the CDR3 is TGTGCCAGCAGTTTATCTGGTACGGGACAGCCGTTTTTT.